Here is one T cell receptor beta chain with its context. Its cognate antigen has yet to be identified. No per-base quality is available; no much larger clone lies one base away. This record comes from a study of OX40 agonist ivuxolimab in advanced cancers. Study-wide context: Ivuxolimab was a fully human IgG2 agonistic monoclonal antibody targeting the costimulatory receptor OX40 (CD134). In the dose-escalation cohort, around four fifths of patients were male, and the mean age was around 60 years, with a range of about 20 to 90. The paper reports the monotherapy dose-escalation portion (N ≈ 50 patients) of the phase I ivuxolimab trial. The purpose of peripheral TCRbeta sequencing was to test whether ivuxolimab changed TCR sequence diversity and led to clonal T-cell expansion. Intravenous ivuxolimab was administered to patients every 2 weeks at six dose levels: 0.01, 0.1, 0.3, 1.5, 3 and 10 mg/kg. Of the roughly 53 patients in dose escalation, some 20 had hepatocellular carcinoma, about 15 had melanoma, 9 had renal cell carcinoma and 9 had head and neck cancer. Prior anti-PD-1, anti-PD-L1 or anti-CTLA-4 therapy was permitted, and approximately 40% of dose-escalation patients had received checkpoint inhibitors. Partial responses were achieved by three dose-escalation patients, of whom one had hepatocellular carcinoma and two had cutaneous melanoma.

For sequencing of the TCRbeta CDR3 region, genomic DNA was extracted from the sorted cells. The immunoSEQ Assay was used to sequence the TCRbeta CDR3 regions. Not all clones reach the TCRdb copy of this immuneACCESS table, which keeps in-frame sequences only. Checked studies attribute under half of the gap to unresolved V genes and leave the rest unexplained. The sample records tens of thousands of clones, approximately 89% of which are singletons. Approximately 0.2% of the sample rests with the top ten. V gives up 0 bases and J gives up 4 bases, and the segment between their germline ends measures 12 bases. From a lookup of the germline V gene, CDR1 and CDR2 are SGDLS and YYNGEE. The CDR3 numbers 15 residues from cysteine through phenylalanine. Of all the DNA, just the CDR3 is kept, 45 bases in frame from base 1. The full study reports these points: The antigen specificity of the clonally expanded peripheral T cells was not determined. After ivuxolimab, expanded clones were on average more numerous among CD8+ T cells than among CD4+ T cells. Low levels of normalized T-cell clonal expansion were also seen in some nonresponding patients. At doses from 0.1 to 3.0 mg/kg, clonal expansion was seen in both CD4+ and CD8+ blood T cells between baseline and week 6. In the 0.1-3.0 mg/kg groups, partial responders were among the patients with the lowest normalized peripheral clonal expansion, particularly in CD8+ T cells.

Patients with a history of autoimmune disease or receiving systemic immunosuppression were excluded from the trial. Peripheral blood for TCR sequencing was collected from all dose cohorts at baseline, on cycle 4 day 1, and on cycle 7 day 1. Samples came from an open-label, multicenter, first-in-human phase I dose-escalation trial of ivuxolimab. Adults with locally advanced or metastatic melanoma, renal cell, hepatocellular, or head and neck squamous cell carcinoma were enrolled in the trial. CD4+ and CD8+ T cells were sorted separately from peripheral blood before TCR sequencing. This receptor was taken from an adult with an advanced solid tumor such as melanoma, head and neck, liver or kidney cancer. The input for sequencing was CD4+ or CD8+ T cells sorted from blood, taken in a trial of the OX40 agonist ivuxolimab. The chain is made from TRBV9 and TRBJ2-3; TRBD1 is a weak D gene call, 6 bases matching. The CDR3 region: CASSVGDTAPDTQYF. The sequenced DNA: TGTGCCAGCAGCGTAGGGGACACCGCCCCAGATACGCAGTATTTT.